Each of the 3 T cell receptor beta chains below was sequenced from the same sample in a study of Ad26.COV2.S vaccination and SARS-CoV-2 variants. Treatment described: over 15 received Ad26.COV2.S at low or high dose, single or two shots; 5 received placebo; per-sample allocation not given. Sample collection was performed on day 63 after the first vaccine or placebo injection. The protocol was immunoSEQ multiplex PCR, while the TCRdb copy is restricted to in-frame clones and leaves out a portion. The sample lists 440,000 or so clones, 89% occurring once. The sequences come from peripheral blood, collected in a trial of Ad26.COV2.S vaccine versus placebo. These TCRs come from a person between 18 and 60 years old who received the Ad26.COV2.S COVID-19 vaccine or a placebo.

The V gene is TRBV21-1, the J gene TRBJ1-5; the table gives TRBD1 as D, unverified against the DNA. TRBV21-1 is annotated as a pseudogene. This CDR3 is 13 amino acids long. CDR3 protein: CASSRIGRGSQHF. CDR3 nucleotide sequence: TGTGCCAGCAGCCGGATTGGCAGGGGGTCCCAGCATTTT.

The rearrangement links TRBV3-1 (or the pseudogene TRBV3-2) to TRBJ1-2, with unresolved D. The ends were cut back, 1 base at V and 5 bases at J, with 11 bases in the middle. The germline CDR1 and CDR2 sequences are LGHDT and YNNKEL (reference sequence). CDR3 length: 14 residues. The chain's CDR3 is CASSQGVGSYGYTF. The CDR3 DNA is TGTGCCAGCAGCCAAGGGGTCGGGTCGTATGGCTACACCTTC.

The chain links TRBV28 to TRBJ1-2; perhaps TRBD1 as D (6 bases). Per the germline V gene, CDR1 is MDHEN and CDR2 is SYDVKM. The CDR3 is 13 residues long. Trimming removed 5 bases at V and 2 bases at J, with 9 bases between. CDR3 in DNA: TGTGCCAGCAGTCCGGGGACAAACTATGGCTACACCTTC. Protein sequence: CASSPGTNYGYTF.